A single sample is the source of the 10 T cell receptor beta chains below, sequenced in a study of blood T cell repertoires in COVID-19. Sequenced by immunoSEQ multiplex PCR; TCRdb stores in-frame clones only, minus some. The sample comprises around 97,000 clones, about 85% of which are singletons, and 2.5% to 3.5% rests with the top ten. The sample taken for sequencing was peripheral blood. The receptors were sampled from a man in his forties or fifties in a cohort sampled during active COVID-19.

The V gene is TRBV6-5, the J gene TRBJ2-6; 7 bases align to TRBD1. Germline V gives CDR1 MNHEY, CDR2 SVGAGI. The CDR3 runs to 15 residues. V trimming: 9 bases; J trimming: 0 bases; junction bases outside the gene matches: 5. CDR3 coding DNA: TGTGCCAGTACAGGGGTGGGCTCTGGGGCCAACGTCCTGACTTTC. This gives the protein CASTGVGSGANVLTF.

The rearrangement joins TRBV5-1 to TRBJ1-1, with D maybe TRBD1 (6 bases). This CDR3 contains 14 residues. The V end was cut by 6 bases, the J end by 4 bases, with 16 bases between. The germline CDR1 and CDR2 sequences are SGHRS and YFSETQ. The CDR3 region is CASNGEGRGTEAFF. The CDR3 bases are TGCGCCAGCAACGGGGAGGGCAGGGGCACTGAAGCTTTCTTT.

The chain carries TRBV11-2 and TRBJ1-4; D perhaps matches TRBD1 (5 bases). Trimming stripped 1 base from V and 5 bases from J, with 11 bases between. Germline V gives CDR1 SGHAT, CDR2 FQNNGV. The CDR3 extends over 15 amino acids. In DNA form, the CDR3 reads TGTGCCAGCAGCTTAGTAGGGGCGAGAAATGAAAAACTGTTTTTT. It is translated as CASSLVGARNEKLFF.

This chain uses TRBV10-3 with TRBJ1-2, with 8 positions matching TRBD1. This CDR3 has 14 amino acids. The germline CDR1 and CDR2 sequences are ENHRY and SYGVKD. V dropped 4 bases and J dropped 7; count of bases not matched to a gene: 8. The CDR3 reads CAISATRDRSGYTF. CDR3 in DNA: TGTGCCATCAGTGCGACCCGGGACAGGTCTGGCTACACCTTC.

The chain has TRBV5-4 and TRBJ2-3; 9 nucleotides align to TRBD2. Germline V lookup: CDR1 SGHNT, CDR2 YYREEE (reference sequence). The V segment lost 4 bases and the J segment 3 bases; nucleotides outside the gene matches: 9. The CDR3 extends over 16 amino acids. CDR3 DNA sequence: TGTGCCAGCAGCCAAGTAGCGGGGGCCTCGACAGATACGCAGTATTTT. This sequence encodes CASSQVAGASTDTQYF.

The DNA for the CDR3 is TGTGCCATCCCGGGGGGGAAATATGGCTACACCTTC. Its protein is CAIPGGKYGYTF. The chain employs TRBV7-9 and TRBJ1-2, with D possibly being TRBD1 (5 bases). Trimming cost V 10 bases and J 5 bases, with 14 bases left between them. CDR1 and CDR2 from the germline V gene are SEHNR and FQNEAQ (reference sequence). The CDR3 has 12 amino acids.

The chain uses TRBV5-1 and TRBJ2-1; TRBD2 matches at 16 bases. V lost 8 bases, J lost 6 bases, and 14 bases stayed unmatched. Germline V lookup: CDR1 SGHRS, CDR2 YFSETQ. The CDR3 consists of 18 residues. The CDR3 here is CASSPGLAGGRRSNEQFF. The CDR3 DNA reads TGCGCCAGTTCGCCGGGACTAGCGGGGGGGCGTCGATCCAATGAGCAGTTCTTC.

The CDR3 sequence is CASRLKEQFF. As DNA, the CDR3 is TGTGCCAGCAGACTAAAGGAGCAGTTCTTC. This sequence joins TRBV2 and TRBJ2-1; D ambiguous. The length of the CDR3 is 10 residues. From germline, CDR1 is SNHLY and CDR2 FYNNEI. V was trimmed by 6 bases and J by 10 bases, leaving 7 bases between them.

CDR3 sequence reads: CSASTVTHGGEQYV. DNA of the CDR3: TGCAGTGCTAGTACGGTAACCCACGGTGGCGAGCAGTACGTC. The chain carries TRBV20-1 and TRBJ2-7; D ambiguous. Trimming stripped 3 bases from V and 6 bases from J, with 18 bases between. The CDR3 is 14 residues long. From germline, CDR1 is DFQATT and CDR2 SNEGSKA (reference sequence).

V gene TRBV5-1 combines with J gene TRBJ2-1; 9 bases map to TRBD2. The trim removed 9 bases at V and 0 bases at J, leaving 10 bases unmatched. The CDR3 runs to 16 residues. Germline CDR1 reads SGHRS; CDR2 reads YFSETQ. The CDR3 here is CATHQGLATSYNEQFF. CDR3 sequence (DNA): TGCGCCACCCACCAGGGACTAGCAACCTCCTACAATGAGCAGTTCTTC.